This T cell receptor (beta chain) was found in a study of T cells expressing NK-cell markers. For the study at large: Out of eight donors sequenced, seven tested HCMV-seropositive and the remaining one seronegative. Study-wide results and caveats: Several donors' CD3+CD56-NKG2C+ cells were dominated by the same clonotypes. Dominant NKG2C+ clonotypes accounted for roughly 1.0-7.0% of CD8+ T cells in over 5 donors.

Germline assignment: CDR1 SGHRS and CDR2 YFSETQ. The CDR3 contains 14 residues. Regarding this clonotype: Its antigen is unknown.

Production of TCR beta cDNA relied on 5'RACE template switching with UMIs. With the 5' RACE reads reprocessed, TCRdb shows one record per CDR3 protein and no DNA. The sample totals 300,000 to 500,000 distinct CDR3 sequences. This sequence joins TRBV5-1 and TRBJ2-7. Material for sequencing was blood T cells: a sorted CD56 or NKG2C T cell subset, CD4+ or CD8+ T cells, or bulk PBMC T cells (not recorded which). The source of this sequence is a woman between 50 and 59 years old in good health. The CDR3 region is CASSWGVVSYEQYF. Full variable domain (outside the CDR3, taken from reference TRBV5-1 and TRBJ2-7): KAGVTQTPRYLIKTRGQQVTLSCSPISGHRSVSWYQQTPGQGLQFLFEYFSETQRNKGNFPGRFSGRQFSNSRSEMNVSTLELGDSALYLCASSWGVVSYEQYFGPGTRLTVT.